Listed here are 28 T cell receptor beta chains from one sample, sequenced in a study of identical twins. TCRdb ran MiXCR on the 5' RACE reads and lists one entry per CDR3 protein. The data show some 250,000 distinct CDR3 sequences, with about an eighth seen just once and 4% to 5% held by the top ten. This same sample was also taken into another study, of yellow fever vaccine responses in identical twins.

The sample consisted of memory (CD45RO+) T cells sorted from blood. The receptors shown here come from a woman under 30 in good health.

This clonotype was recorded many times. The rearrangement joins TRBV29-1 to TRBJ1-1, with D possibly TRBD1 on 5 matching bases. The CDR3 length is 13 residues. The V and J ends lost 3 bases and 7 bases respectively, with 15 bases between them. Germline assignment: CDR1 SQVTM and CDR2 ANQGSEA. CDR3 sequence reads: CSVDLGDRVEAFF. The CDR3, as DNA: TGCAGCGTTGATTTGGGAGACAGAGTTGAAGCTTTCTTT.

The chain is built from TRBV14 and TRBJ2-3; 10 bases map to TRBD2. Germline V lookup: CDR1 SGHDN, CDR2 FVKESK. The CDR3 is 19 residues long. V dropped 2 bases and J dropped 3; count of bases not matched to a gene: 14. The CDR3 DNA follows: TGTGCCAGCAGCCAACCAACTAGCGGGGACCTCTTTGGAACAGATACGCAGTATTTT. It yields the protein CASSQPTSGDLFGTDTQYF.

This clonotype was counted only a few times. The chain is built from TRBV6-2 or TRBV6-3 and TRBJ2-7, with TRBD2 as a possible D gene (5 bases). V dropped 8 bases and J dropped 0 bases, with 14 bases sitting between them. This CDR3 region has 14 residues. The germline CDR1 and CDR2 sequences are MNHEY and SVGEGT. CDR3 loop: CASGAEEGSYEQYF. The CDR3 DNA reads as TGTGCCAGCGGAGCGGAAGAAGGCTCCTACGAGCAGTACTTC.

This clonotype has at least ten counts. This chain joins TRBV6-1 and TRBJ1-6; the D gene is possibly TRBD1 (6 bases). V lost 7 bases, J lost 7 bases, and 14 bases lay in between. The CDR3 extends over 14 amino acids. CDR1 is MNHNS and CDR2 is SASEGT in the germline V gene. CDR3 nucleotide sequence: TGTGCCAGCACAGGGGCCCTCGGCAATTCACCCCTCCACTTT. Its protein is CASTGALGNSPLHF.

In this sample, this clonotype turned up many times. The CDR3 protein is CASSRDSNYGYTF. The CDR3 DNA reads TGTGCCAGCAGCCGTGACAGTAACTATGGCTACACCTTC. The chain combines TRBV3-1 with TRBJ1-2; TRBD1 is a possible D gene (5 bases). Trimming shortened V by 4 bases and J by 1 base, and 7 bases separated the two germline ends. Germline V gene lookup returns CDR1 LGHDT and CDR2 YNNKEL (reference sequence). CDR3 size: 13 residues.

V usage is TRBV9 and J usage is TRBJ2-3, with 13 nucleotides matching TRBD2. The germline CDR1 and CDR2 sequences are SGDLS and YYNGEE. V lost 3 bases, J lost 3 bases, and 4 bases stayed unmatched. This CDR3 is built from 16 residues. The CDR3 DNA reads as TGTGCCAGCAGCGAGGTACTAGCGGGAGGGACAGATACGCAGTATTTT. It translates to CASSEVLAGGTDTQYF.

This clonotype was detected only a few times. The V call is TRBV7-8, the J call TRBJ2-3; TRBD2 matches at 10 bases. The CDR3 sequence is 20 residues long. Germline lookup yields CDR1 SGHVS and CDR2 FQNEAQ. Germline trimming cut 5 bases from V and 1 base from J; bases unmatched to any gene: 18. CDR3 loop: CASSPRGASGSLGRTDTQYF. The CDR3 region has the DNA TGTGCCAGCAGCCCAAGAGGCGCTAGCGGGAGCCTCGGACGCACAGATACGCAGTATTTT.

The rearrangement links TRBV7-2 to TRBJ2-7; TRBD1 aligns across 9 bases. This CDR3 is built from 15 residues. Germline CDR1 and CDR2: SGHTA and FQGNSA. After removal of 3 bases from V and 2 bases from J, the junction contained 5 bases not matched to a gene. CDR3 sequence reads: CASSLGQGVPYEQYF. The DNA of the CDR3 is TGTGCCAGCAGCTTGGGACAGGGAGTACCCTACGAGCAGTACTTC.

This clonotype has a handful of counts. CDR3 nucleotides: TGTGCCAGCAGCCGTGGCAGGGAAAGGCGCGAGCAGTACTTC. Its translation is CASSRGRERREQYF. The rearrangement uses TRBV3-1 and TRBJ2-7; perhaps TRBD1 as D (5 bases). In germline, CDR1 is LGHDT, CDR2 YNNKEL (reference sequence). The ends were cut back, 4 bases at V and 6 bases at J, with 16 bases in the middle. The CDR3 runs to 14 residues.

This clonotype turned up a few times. CDR3 protein: CSASLAPQYF. For the CDR3, the DNA is TGCAGTGCTAGTTTGGCGCCGCAGTACTTC. The chain uses TRBV20-1 and TRBJ2-7; D ambiguous. V was cut by 3 bases and J by 9 bases, with 9 bases left in between. Germline-derived CDR1 and CDR2 are DFQATT and SNEGSKA (reference sequence). This CDR3 has 10 residues.

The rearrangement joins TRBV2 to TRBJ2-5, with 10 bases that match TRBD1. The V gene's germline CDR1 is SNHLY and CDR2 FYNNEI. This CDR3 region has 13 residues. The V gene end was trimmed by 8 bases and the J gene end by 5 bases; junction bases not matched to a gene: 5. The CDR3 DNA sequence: TGTGCCAGCCTGGGACAGGGGTTGGAGACCCAGTACTTC. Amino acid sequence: CASLGQGLETQYF.

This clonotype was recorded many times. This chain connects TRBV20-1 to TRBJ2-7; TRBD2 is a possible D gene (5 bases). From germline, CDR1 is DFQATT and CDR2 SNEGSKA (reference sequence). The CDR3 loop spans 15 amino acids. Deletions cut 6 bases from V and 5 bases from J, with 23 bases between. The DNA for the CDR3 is TGCAGTGCCCCCCACCACGGGAATGAACCCCACGAGCAGTACTTC. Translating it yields CSAPHHGNEPHEQYF.

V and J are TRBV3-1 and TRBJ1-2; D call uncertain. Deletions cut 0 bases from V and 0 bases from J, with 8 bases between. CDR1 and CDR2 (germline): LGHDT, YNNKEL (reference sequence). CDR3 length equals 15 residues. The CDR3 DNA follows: TGTGCCAGCAGCCAAGAGAAGGGTTCTAACTATGGCTACACCTTC. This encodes CASSQEKGSNYGYTF. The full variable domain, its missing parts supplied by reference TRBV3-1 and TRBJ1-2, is DTAVSQTPKYLVTQMGNDKSIKCEQNLGHDTMYWYKQDSKKFLKIMFSYNNKELIINETVPNRFSPKSPDKAHLNLHINSLELGDSAVYFCASSQEKGSNYGYTFGSGTRLTVV.

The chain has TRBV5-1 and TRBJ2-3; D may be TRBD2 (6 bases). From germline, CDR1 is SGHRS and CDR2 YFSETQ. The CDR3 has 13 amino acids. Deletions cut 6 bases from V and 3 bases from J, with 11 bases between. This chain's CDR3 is CASTLGGTDTQYF. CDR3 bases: TGCGCCAGCACCCTCGGGGGAACAGATACGCAGTATTTT.

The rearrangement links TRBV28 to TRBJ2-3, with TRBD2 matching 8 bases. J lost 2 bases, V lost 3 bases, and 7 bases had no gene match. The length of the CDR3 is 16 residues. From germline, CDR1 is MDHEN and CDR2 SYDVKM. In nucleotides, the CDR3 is TGTGCCAGCAGTTTGTTTCGGGGGGGCCTCACAGATACGCAGTATTTT. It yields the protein CASSLFRGGLTDTQYF.

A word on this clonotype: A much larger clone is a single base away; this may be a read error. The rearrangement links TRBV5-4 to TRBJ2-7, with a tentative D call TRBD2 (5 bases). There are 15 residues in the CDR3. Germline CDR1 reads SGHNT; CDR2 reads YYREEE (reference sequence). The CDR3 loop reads CASSLSGISSNEQYF. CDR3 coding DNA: TGTGCCAGCAGCTTATCGGGGATCAGCTCCAACGAGCAGTACTTC.

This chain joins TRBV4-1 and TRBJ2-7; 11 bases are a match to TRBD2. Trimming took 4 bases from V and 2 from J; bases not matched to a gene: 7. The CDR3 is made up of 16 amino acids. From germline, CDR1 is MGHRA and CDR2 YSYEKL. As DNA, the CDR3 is TGCGCCAGCAGCCCCGGAGGGGGACTAGCGGCCTACGAGCAGTACTTC. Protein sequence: CASSPGGGLAAYEQYF.

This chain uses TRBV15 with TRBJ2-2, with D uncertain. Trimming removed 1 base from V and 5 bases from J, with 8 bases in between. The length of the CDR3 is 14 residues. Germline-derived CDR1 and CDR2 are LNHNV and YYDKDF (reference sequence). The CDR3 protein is CATSRGVTTGELFF. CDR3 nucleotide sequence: TGTGCCACCAGCAGAGGGGTGACGACCGGGGAGCTGTTTTTT. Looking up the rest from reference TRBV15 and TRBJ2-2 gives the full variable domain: DAMVIQNPRYQVTQFGKPVTLSCSQTLNHNVMYWYQQKSSQAPKLLFHYYDKDFNNEADTPDNFQSRRPNTSFCFLDIRSPGLGDTAMYLCATSRGVTTGELFFGEGSRLTVL.

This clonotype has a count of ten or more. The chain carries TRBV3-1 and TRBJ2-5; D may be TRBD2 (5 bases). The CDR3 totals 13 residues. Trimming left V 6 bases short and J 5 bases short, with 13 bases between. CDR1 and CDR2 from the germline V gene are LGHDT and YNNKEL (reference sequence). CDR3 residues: CASRRRREETQYF. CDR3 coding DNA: TGTGCCAGCAGAAGACGTAGGGAGGAGACCCAGTACTTC.

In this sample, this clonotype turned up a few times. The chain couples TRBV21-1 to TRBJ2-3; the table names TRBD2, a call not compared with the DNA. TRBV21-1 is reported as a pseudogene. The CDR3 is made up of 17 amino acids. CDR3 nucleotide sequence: TGTGCCAGCACTCGCCTCGACCGGGACTCCTATATAGATACGCAGTATTTT. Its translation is CASTRLDRDSYIDTQYF.

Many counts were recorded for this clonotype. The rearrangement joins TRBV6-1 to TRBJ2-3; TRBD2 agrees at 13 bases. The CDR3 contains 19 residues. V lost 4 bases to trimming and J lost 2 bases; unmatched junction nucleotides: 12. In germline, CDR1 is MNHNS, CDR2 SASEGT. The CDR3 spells CASSAGVGTSGAATDTQYF. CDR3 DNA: TGTGCCAGCAGTGCAGGGGTAGGGACTAGCGGGGCCGCCACAGATACGCAGTATTTT.

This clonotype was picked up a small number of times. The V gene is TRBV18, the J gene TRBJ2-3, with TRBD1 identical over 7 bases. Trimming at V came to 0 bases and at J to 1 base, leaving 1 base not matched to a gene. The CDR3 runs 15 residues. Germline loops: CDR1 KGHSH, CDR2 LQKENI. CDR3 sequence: CASSPPTGRTDTQYF. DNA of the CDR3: TGTGCCAGCTCACCACCGACAGGGCGCACAGATACGCAGTATTTT.

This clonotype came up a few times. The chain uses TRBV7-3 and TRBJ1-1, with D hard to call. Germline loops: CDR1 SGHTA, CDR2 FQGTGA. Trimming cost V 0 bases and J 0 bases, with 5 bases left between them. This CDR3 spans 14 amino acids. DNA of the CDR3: TGTGCCAGCAGCTTAACAGTAATGAACACTGAAGCTTTCTTT. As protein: CASSLTVMNTEAFF. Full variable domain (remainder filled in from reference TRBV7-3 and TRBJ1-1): GAGVSQTPSNKVTEKGKYVELRCDPISGHTALYWYRQSLGQGPEFLIYFQGTGAADDSGLPNDRFFAVRPEGSVSTLKIQRTERGDSAVYLCASSLTVMNTEAFFGQGTRLTVV.

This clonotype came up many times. The CDR3 reads CASSPVLQGGRDTQYF. The CDR3 nucleotides are TGCGCCAGCAGCCCGGTGCTACAGGGGGGGAGAGATACGCAGTATTTT. The chain couples TRBV5-1 to TRBJ2-3; maybe TRBD1 (8 bases). The CDR3 has 16 residues. Trimming removed 4 bases from V and 5 bases from J, with 20 bases in between. Germline V gene data show CDR1 as SGHRS and CDR2 as YFSETQ. Using reference TRBV5-1 and TRBJ2-3 for the parts outside the CDR3, the full variable domain is KAGVTQTPRYLIKTRGQQVTLSCSPISGHRSVSWYQQTPGQGLQFLFEYFSETQRNKGNFPGRFSGRQFSNSRSEMNVSTLELGDSALYLCASSPVLQGGRDTQYFGPGTRLTVL.

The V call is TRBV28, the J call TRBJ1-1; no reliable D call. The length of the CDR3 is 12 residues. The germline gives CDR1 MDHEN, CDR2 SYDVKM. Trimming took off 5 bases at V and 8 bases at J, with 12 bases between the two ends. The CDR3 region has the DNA TGTGCCAGCAGTGAGCGGACGGCCGAAGCTTTCTTT. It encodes CASSERTAEAFF.

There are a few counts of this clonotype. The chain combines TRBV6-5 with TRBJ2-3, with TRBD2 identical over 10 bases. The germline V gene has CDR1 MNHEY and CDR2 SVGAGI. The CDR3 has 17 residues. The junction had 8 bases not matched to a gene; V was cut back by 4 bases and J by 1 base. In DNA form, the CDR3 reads TGTGCCAGCAGTTCCCCTCTAGCGGGAGAACGCACAGATACGCAGTATTTT. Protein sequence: CASSSPLAGERTDTQYF.

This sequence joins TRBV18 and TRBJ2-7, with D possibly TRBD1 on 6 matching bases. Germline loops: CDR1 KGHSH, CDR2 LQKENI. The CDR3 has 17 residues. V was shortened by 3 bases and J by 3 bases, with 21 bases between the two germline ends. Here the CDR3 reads CASSPTPTGLSYYEQYF. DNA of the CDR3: TGTGCCAGCTCACCCACCCCGACAGGACTGTCTTACTACGAGCAGTACTTC. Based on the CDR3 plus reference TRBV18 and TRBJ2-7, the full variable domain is NAGVMQNPRHLVRRRGQEARLRCSPMKGHSHVYWYRQLPEEGLKFMVYLQKENIIDESGMPKERFSAEFPKEGPSILRIQQVVRGDSAAYFCASSPTPTGLSYYEQYFGPGTRLTVT.

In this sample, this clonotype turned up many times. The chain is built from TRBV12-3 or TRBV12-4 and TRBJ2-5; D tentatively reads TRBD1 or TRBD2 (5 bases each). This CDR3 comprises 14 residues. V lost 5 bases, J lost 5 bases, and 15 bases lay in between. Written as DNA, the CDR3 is TGTGCCAGCAGTCGACGGGGCCGAACGGAGACCCAGTACTTC. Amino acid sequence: CASSRRGRTETQYF.